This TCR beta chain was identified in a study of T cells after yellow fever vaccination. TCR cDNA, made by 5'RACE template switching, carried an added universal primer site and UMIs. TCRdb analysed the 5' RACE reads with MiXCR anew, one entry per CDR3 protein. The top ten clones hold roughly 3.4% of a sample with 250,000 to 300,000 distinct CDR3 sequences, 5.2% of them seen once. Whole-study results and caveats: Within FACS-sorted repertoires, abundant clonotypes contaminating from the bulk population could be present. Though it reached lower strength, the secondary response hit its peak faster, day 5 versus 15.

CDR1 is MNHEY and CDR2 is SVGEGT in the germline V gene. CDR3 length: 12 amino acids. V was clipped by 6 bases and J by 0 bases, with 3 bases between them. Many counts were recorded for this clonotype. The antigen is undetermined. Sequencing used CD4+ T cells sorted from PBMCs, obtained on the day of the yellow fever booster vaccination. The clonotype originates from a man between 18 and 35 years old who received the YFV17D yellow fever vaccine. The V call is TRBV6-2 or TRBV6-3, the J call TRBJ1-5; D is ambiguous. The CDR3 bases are TGTGCCAGCAGGAATAGCAATCAGCCCCAGCATTTT. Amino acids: CASRNSNQPQHF.